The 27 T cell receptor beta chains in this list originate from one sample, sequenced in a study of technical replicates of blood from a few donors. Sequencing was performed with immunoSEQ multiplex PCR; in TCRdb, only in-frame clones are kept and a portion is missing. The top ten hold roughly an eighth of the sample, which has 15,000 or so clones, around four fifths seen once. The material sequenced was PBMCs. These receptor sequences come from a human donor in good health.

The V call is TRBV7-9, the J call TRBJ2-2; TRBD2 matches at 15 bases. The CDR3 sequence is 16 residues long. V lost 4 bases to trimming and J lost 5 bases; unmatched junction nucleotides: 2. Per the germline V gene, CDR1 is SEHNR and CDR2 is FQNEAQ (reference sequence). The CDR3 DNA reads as TGTGCCAGCAGCTCGGGACTAGCGGGAGGAACCGGGGAGCTGTTTTTT. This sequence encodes CASSSGLAGGTGELFF.

The DNA of the CDR3 is TGTGCCAGCACCGGCCAGGGGAGCAATCAGCCCCAGCATTTT. It codes for CASTGQGSNQPQHF. This chain joins TRBV6-1 and TRBJ1-5; D may be TRBD1 (6 bases). The CDR3 runs to 14 residues. V lost 7 bases, J lost 1 base, and 11 bases lay in between. Germline CDR1 and CDR2: MNHNS and SASEGT.

The CDR3 DNA follows: TGCGCCAGCAGTCTCGCAGGGGACAGACGGGGTTTAGGGGAGCAGTACTTC. It specifies CASSLAGDRRGLGEQYF. The chain carries TRBV23-1 and TRBJ2-7, with 7 bases that match TRBD1. TRBV23-1 falls under the ORF class, with uncertain function. J was trimmed by 7 bases and V by 4 bases; bases with no gene match: 19. The CDR3 runs to 17 residues.

CDR3 loop: CASTKQGFEETQYF. The CDR3 coding sequence is TGCGCCAGCACCAAACAGGGCTTTGAAGAGACCCAGTACTTC. This chain uses TRBV10-2 with TRBJ2-5, with a possible D match to TRBD1 (6 bases). The CDR3 contains 14 residues. The germline V and J ends were trimmed by 7 bases and 3 bases, with 15 bases remaining between them. The V gene's germline CDR1 is WSHSY and CDR2 SAAADI.

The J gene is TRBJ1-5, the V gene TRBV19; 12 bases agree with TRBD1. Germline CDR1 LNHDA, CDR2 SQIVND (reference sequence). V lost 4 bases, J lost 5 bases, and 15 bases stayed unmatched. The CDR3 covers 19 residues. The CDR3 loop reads CASSTPPAGDRGRHQPQHF. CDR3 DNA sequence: TGTGCCAGTAGTACACCCCCGGCGGGGGACAGGGGGCGGCATCAGCCCCAGCATTTT.

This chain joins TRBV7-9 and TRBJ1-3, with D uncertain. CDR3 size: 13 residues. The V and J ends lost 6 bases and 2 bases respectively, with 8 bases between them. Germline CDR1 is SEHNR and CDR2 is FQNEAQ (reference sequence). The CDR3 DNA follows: TGTGCCAGCAGGGTAGCTACTGGAAACACCATATATTTT. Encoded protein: CASRVATGNTIYF. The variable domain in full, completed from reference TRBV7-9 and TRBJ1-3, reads DTGVSQNPRHKITKRGQNVTFRCDPISEHNRLYWYRQTLGQGPEFLTYFQNEAQLEKSRLLSDRFSAERPKGSFSTLEIQRTEQGDSAMYLCASRVATGNTIYFGEGSWLTVV.

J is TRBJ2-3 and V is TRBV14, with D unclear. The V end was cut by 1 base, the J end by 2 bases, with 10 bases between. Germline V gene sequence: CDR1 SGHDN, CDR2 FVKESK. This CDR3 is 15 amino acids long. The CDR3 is CASSQGRLSTDTQYF. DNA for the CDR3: TGTGCCAGCAGCCAAGGCAGGCTATCCACAGATACGCAGTATTTT.

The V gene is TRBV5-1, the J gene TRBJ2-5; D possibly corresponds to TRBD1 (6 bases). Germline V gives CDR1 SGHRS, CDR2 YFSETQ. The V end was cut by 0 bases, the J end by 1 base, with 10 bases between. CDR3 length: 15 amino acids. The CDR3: CASSLDKQGQETQYF. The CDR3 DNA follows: TGCGCCAGCAGCTTGGATAAACAGGGCCAAGAGACCCAGTACTTC. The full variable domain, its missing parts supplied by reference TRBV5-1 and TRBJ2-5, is KAGVTQTPRYLIKTRGQQVTLSCSPISGHRSVSWYQQTPGQGLQFLFEYFSETQRNKGNFPGRFSGRQFSNSRSEMNVSTLELGDSALYLCASSLDKQGQETQYFGPGTRLLVL.

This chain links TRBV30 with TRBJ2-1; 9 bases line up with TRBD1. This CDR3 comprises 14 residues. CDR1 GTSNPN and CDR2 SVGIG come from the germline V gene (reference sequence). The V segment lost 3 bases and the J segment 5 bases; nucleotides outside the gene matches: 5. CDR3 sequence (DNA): TGTGCCTGGAGGTCCCGGGACAGGGACAATGAGCAGTTCTTC. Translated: CAWRSRDRDNEQFF.

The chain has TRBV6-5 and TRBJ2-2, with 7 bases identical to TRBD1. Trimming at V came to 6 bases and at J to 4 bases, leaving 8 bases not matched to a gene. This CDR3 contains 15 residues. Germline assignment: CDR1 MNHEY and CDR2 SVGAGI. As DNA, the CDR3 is TGTGCCAGCAGAGGAGGACAGGCCATCACCGGGGAGCTGTTTTTT. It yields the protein CASRGGQAITGELFF.

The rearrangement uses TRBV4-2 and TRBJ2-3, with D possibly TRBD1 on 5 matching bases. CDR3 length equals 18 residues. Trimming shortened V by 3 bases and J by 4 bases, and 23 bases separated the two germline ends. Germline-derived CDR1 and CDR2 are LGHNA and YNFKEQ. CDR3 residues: CASSHTPRAGKVSDTQYF. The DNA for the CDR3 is TGTGCCAGCAGCCACACCCCCAGGGCCGGTAAGGTATCAGATACGCAGTATTTT.

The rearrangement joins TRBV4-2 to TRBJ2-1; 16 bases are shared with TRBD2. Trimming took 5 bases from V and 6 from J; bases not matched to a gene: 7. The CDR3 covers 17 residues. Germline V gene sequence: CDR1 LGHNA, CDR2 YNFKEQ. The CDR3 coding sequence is TGTGCCAGCAGCTGGGGACTAGCGGGAGGGGGGTCCAATGAGCAGTTCTTC. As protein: CASSWGLAGGGSNEQFF.

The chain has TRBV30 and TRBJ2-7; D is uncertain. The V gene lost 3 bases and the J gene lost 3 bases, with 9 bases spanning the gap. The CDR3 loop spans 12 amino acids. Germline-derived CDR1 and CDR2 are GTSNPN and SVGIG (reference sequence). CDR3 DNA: TGTGCCTGGAGGACATCTCACTACGAGCAGTACTTC. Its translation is CAWRTSHYEQYF.

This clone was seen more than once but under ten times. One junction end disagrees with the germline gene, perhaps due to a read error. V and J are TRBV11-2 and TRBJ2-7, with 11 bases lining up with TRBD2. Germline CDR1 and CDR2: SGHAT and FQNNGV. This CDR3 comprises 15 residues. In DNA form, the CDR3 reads TGTGCCAGCACCTTAGGGACTAGCGGCCTCAACGAGCAGTACTTC. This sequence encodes CASTLGTSGLNEQYF.

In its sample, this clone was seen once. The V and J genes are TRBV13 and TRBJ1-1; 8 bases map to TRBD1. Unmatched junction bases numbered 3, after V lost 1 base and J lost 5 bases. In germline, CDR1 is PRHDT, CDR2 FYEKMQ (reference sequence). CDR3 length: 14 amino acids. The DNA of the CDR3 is TGTGCCAGCAGCTTAGCAGGGGGCATGACTGAAGCTTTCTTT. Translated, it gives CASSLAGGMTEAFF.

CDR3 nucleotide sequence: TGTGCCAGCAGCTCCCGGACTAGCGGGAATGAGCAGTTCTTC. This codes for CASSSRTSGNEQFF. V usage is TRBV13 and J usage is TRBJ2-1, with TRBD2 matching over 11 bases. The V gene's germline CDR1 is PRHDT and CDR2 FYEKMQ (reference sequence). Trimming at V came to 4 bases and at J to 7 bases, leaving 3 bases not matched to a gene. The length of the CDR3 is 14 residues. Full variable domain (rest looked up from reference TRBV13 and TRBJ2-1): AAGVIQSPRHLIKEKRETATLKCYPIPRHDTVYWYQQGPGQDPQFLISFYEKMQSDKGSIPDRFSAQQFSDYHSELNMSSLELGDSALYFCASSSRTSGNEQFFGPGTRLTVL.

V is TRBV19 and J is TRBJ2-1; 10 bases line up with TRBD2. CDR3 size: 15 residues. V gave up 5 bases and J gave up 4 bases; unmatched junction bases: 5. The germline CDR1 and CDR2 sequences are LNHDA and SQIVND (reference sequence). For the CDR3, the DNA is TGTGCCAGTAGTGCAGGGACTAGCGTTTACAATGAGCAGTTCTTC. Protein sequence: CASSAGTSVYNEQFF.

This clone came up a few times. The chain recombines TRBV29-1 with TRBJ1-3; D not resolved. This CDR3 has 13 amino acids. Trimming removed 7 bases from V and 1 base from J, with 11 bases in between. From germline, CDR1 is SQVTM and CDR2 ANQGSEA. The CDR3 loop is CSGARDSGNTIYF. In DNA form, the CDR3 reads TGCAGCGGTGCGAGGGATTCTGGAAACACCATATATTTT.

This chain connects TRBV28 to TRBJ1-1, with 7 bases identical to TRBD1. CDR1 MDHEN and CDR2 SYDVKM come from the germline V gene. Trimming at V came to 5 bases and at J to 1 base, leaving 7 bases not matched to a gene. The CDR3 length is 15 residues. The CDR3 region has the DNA TGTGCCAGCAGTCCGGGACAGAAAAAGAACACTGAAGCTTTCTTT. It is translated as CASSPGQKKNTEAFF.

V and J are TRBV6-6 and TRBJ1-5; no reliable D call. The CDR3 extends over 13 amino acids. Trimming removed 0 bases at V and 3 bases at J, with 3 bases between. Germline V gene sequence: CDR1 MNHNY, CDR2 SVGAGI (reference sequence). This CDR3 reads CASSYSVNQPQHF. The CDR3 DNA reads TGTGCCAGCAGTTACTCCGTCAATCAGCCCCAGCATTTT.

The CDR3 DNA sequence: TGTGCCAGCAGCTTAGTGCAGGGGGATAATAAGCAGTACTTC. Translating it yields CASSLVQGDNKQYF. The V and J genes are TRBV7-8 and TRBJ2-7, with 7 bases fitting TRBD1. Germline-derived CDR1 and CDR2 are SGHVS and FQNEAQ. CDR3 size: 14 residues. With V trimmed by 1 base and J by 8 bases, 8 bases remained unmatched. Based on the CDR3 plus reference TRBV7-8 and TRBJ2-7, the full variable domain is GAGVSQSPRYKVAKRGQDVALRCDPISGHVSLFWYQQALGQGPEFLTYFQNEAQLDKSGLPSDRFFAERPEGSVSTLKIQRTQQEDSAVYLCASSLVQGDNKQYFGPGTRLTVT.

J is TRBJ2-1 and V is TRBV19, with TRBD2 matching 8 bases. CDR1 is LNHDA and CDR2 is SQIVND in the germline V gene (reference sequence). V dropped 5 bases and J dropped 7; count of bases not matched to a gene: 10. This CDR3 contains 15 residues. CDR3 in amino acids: CASSVLSGSTNEQFF. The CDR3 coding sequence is TGTGCCAGTAGTGTCCTAAGCGGGAGTACTAATGAGCAGTTCTTC. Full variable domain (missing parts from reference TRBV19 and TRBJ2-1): DGGITQSPKYLFRKEGQNVTLSCEQNLNHDAMYWYRQDPGQGLRLIYYSQIVNDFQKGDIAEGYSVSREKKESFPLTVTSAQKNPTAFYLCASSVLSGSTNEQFFGPGTRLTVL.

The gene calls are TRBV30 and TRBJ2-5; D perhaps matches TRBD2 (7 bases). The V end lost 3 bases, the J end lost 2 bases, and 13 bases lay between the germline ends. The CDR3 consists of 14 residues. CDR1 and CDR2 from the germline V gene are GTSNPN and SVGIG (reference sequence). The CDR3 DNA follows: TGTGCCTGGAGAACACAGGGAGGGCAAGAGACCCAGTACTTC. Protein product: CAWRTQGGQETQYF.

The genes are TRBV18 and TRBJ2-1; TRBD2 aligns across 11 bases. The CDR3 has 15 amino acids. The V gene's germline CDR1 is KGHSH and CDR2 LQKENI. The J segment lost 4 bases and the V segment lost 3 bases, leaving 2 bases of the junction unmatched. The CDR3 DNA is TGTGCCAGCTCACCGACTAGCGGGACTTACAATGAGCAGTTCTTC. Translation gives CASSPTSGTYNEQFF.

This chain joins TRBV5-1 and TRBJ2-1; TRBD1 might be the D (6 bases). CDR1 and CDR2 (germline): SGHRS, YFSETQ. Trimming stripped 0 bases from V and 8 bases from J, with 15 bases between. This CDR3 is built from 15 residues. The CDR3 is CASSLAEQGTHEQFF. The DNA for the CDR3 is TGCGCCAGCAGCTTGGCCGAACAGGGTACCCATGAGCAGTTCTTC.

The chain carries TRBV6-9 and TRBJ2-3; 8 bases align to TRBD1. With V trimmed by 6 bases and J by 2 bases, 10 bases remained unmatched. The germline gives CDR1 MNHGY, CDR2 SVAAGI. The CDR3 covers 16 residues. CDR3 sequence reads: CASRKDRVWPTDTQYF. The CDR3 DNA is TGTGCCAGCAGGAAGGACAGGGTATGGCCCACAGATACGCAGTATTTT.

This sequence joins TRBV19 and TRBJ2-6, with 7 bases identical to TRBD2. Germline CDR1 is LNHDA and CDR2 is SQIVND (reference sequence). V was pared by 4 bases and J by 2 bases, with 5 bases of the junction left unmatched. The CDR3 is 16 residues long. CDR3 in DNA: TGTGCCAGTAGTAAGGGGCTAGCGGCTGGGGCCAACGTCCTGACTTTC. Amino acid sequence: CASSKGLAAGANVLTF.